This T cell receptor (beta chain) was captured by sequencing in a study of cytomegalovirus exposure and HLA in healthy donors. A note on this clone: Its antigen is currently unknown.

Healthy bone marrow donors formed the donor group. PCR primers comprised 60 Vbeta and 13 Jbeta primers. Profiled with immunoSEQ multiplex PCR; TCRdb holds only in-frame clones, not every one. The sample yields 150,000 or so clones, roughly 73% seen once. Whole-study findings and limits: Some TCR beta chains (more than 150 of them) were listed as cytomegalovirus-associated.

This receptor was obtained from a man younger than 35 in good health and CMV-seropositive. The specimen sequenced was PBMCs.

CDR3 nucleotide sequence: TGTGCCAGCAGCCTATGGTCAGGGCGCGAGAACAATCAGCCCCAGCATTTT. Translating gives CASSLWSGRENNQPQHF. The chain has TRBV7-9 and TRBJ1-5; a weak D match, TRBD1 (5 bases). The CDR3 is 17 residues long. Germline CDR1 is SEHNR and CDR2 is FQNEAQ (reference sequence). Trimming removed 5 bases from V and 3 bases from J, with 20 bases in between.